This TCR beta chain was recovered during a study of blood T cell repertoires in COVID-19. The germline V gene has CDR1 LGHDT and CDR2 YNNKEL (reference sequence). The CDR3 sequence is 14 residues long. The V gene end was trimmed by 5 bases and the J gene end by 7 bases; junction bases not matched to a gene: 6. Generated by immunoSEQ multiplex PCR, the TCRdb table keeps only in-frame clones and is missing some. The data hold hundreds of thousands of clones, with about 88% observed a single time. The sequence derives from a woman between 40 and 50 years old who had recovered from COVID-19. Sequenced input: peripheral blood. This sequence joins TRBV3-1 (or the pseudogene TRBV3-2) and TRBJ1-2, with 11 positions matching TRBD1. The CDR3 coding sequence is TGTGCCAGCAGCAGGACAGGGGGCGCAGGTGGCTACACCTTC. Amino acid sequence: CASSRTGGAGGYTF.